This entry concerns a single T cell receptor (beta chain). Its target is unknown. This CDR3 spans 17 amino acids. Per germline, CDR1 DFQATT and CDR2 SNEGSKA (reference sequence). V shed 3 bases and J 0 bases; nucleotides not matched to a gene: 11. This record belongs to a study of CD8 T cells in ankylosing spondylitis. Findings and caveats of the study: Ankylosing spondylitis blood seemed to carry a telltale TCR beta motif made of under ten highly homologous variants. Significantly higher representation of disease-linked clones was reported for matched ankylosing spondylitis synovial fluid. Some motif variants were previously reported in reactive arthritis synovial fluid and blood.

Each CDR3 protein is one row after TCRdb ran MiXCR on the 5' RACE reads. The table has about 700,000 distinct CDR3 sequences, roughly 20% seen once. This receptor was identified in a male donor with ankylosing spondylitis. Input material: blood, either unsorted or a sorted T cell fraction (not recorded which). The V call is TRBV20-1, the J call TRBJ2-7; 10 positions agree with TRBD2. The CDR3 DNA reads as TGCAGTGCTAGCAAGACGGCACTAGCGGGATACTCCTACGAGCAGTACTTC. This gives the protein CSASKTALAGYSYEQYF.